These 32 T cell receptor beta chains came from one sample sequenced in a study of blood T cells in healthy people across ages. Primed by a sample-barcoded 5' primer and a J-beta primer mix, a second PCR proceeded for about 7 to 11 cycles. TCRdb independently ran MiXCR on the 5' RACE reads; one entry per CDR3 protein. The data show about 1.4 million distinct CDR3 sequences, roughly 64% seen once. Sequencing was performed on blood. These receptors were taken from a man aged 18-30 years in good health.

The CDR3 DNA reads as TGCGCCAGCAGCCGGGGACAGGGTCCCTACGAGCAGTACTTC. It codes for CASSRGQGPYEQYF. The gene calls are TRBV4-1 and TRBJ2-7, with 9 bases that match TRBD1. This CDR3 has 14 amino acids. The junction had 3 bases not matched to a gene; V was cut back by 4 bases and J by 2 bases. CDR1 is MGHRA and CDR2 is YSYEKL in the germline V gene.

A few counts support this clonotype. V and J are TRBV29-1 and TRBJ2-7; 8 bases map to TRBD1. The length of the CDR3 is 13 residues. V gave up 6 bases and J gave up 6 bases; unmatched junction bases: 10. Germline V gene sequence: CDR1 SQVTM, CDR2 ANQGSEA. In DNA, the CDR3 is TGCAGCGTGACCGGACAGGGCGGGGCCGAGCAGTACTTC. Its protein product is CSVTGQGGAEQYF.

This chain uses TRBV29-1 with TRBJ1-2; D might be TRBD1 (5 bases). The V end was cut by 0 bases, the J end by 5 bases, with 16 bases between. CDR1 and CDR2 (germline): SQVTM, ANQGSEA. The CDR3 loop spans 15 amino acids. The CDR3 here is CSVEEVPGPKYGYTF. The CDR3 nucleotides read TGCAGCGTTGAAGAGGTCCCGGGACCGAAGTATGGCTACACCTTC. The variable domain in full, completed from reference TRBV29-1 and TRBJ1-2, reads SAVISQKPSRDICQRGTSLTIQCQVDSQVTMMFWYRQQPGQSLTLIATANQGSEATYESGFVIDKFPISRPNLTFSTLTVSNMSPEDSSIYLCSVEEVPGPKYGYTFGSGTRLTVV.

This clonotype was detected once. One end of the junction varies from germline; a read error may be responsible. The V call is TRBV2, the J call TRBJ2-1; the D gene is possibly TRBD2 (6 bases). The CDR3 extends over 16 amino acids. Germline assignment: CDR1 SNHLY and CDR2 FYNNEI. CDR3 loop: CASRTRDSKEYNQQFF. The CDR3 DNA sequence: TGTGCCAGCAGGACCCGGGACTCCAAGGAGTACAATCAGCAGTTCTTC. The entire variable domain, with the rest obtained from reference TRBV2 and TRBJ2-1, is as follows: EPEVTQTPSHQVTQMGQEVILRCVPISNHLYFYWYRQILGQKVEFLVSFYNNEISEKSEIFDDQFSVERPDGSNFTLKIRSTKLEDSAMYFCASRTRDSKEYNQQFFGPGTRLTVL.

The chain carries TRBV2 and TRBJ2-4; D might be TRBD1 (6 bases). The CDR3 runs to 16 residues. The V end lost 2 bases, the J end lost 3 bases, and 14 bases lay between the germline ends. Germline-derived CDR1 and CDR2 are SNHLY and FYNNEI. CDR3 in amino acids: CASSEPGGTVKNIQYF. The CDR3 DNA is TGTGCCAGCAGTGAACCTGGGGGCACAGTCAAAAACATTCAGTACTTC.

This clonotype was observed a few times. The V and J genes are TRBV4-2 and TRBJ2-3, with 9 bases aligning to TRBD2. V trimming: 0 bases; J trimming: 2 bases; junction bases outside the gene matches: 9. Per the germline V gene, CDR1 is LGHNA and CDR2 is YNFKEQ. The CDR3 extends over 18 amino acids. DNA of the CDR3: TGTGCCAGCAGCCAAGATCCTTATGCGGGGGGGTACACAGATACGCAGTATTTT. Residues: CASSQDPYAGGYTDTQYF.

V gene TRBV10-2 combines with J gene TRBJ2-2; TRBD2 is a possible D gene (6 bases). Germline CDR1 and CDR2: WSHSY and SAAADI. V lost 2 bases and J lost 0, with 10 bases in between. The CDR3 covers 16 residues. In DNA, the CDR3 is TGCGCCAGCAGTGAGCTGCGGGGCGCGAACACCGGGGAGCTGTTTTTT. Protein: CASSELRGANTGELFF.

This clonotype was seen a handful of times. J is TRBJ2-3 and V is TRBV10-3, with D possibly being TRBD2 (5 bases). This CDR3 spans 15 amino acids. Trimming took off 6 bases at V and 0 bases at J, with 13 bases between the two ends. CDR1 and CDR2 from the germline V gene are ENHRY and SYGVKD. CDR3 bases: TGTGCCATCAGAGACCCTGAGCGGAGCACAGATACGCAGTATTTT. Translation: CAIRDPERSTDTQYF.

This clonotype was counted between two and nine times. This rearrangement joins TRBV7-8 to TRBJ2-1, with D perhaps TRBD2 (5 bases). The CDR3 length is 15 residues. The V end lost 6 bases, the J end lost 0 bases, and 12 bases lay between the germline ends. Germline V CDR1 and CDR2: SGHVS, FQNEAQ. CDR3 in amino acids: CASRPGLSSYNEQFF. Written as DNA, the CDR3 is TGTGCCAGCAGACCTGGACTGAGCTCCTACAATGAGCAGTTCTTC.

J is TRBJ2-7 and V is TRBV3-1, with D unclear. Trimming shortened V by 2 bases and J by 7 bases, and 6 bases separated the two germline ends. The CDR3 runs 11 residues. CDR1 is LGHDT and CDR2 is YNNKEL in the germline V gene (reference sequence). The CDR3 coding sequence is TGTGCCAGCAGCCAATATGTTGAGCAGTACTTC. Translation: CASSQYVEQYF.

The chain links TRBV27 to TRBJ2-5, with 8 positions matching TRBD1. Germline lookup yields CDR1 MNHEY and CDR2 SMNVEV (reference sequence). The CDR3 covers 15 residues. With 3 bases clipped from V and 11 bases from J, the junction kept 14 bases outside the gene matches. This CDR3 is CASSLDRAAYNEQYF. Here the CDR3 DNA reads TGTGCCAGCAGTTTGGACAGGGCAGCCTACAATGAGCAGTACTTC.

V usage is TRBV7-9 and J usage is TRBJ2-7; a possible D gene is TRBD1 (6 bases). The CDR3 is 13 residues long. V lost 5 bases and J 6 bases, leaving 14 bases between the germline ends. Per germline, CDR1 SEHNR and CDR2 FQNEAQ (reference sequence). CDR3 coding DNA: TGTGCCAGCAGCGTTAGTTCAGGGGTCGAGCAGTACTTC. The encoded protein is CASSVSSGVEQYF.

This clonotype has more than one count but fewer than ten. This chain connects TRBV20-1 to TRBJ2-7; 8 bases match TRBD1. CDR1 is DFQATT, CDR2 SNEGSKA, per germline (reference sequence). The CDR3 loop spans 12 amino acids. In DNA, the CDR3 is TGCAGCGCCAGGACAGGGTTGTACGAGCAGTACTTC. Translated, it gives CSARTGLYEQYF.

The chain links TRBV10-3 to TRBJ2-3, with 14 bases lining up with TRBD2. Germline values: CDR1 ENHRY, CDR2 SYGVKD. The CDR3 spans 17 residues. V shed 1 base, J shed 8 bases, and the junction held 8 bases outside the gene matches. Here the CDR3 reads CAISEFAGTSGSGTQYF. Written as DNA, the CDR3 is TGTGCCATCAGTGAGTTTGCCGGGACTAGCGGGAGCGGTACGCAGTATTTT.

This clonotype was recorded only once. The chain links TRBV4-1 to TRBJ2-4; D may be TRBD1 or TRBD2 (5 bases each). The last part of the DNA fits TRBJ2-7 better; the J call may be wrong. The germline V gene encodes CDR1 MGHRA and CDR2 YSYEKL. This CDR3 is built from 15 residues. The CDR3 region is CASSQVSGPGYEQYF. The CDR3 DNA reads TGCGCCAGCAGCCAAGTCTCAGGGCCGGGGTACGAGCAGTACTTC.

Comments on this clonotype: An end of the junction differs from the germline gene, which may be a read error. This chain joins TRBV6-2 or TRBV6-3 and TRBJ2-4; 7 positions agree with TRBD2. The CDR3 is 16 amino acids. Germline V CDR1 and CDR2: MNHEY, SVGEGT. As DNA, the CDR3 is TGTACCAGCAGAGCTGGACTAGGTCCGGCCAAAAACATTCAGTACTTC. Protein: CTSRAGLGPAKNIQYF.

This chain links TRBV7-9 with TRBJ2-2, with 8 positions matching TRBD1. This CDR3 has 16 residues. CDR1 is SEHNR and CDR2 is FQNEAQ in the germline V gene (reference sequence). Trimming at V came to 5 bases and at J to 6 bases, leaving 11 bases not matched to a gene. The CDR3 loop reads CASSPRTGWWAGELFF. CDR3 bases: TGTGCCAGCAGCCCGAGGACAGGGTGGTGGGCCGGGGAGCTGTTTTTT.

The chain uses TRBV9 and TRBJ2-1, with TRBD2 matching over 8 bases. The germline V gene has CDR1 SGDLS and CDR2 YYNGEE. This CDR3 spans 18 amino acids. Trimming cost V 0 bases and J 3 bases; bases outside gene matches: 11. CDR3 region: CASSVEAWEREYYNEQFF. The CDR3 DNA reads TGTGCCAGCAGCGTAGAGGCCTGGGAGCGGGAGTACTACAATGAGCAGTTCTTC.

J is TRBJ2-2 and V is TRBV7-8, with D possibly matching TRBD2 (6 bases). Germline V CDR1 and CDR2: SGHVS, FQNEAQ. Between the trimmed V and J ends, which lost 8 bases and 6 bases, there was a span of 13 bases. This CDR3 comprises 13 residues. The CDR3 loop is CASGRDISGELFF. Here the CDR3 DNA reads TGTGCCAGCGGGCGGGATATATCCGGGGAGCTGTTTTTT.

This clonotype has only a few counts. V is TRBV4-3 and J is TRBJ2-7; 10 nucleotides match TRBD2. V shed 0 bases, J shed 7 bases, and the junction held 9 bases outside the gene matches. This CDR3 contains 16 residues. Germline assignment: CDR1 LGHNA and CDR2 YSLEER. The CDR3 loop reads CASSQDGTAGGREQYF. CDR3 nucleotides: TGCGCCAGCAGCCAAGATGGTACAGCGGGGGGGCGTGAGCAGTACTTC.

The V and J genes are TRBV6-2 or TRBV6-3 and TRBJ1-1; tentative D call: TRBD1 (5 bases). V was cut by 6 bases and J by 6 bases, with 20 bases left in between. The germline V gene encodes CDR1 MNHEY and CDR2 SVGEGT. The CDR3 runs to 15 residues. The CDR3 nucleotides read TGTGCCAGCAGGAACCTCTTGGGGCAGAGGCCTGAAGCTTTCTTT. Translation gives CASRNLLGQRPEAFF.

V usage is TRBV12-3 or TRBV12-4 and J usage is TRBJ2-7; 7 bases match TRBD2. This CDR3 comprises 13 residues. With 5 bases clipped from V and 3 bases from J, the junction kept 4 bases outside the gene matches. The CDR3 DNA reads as TGTGCCAGCAGTCGGGGGGTCGTCTACGAGCAGTACTTC. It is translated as CASSRGVVYEQYF.

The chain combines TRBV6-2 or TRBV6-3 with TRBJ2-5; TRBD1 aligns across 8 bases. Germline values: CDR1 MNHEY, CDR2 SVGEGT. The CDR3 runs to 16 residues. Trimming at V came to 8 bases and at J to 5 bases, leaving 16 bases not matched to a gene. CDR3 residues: CASVKGRQGRGETQYF. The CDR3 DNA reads TGTGCCAGCGTCAAAGGGCGACAGGGGAGAGGCGAGACCCAGTACTTC.

This chain's CDR3 is CAISRISEGNTGELFF. In DNA, the CDR3 is TGTGCCATCTCCCGAATCAGCGAGGGGAACACCGGGGAGCTGTTTTTT. The chain couples TRBV6-2 or TRBV6-3 to TRBJ2-2, with TRBD2 as a possible D gene (5 bases). The CDR3 totals 16 residues. The V end was cut by 10 bases, the J end by 1 base, with 19 bases between. Per germline, CDR1 MNHEY and CDR2 SVGEGT.

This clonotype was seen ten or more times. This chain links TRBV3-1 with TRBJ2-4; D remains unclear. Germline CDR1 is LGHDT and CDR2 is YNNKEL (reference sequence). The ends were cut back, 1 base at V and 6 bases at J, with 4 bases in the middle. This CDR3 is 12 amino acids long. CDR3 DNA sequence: TGTGCCAGCAGCCAAGTCGGAAACATTCAGTACTTC. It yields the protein CASSQVGNIQYF. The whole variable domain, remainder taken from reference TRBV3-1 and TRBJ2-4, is DTAVSQTPKYLVTQMGNDKSIKCEQNLGHDTMYWYKQDSKKFLKIMFSYNNKELIINETVPNRFSPKSPDKAHLNLHINSLELGDSAVYFCASSQVGNIQYFGAGTRLSVL.

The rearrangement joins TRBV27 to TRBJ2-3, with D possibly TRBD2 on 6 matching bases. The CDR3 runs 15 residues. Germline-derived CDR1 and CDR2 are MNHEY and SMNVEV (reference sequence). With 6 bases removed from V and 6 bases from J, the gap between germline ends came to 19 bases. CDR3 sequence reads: CASSLSFFGRDTQYF. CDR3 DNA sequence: TGTGCCAGCAGCCTTAGTTTCTTTGGGAGGGATACGCAGTATTTT.

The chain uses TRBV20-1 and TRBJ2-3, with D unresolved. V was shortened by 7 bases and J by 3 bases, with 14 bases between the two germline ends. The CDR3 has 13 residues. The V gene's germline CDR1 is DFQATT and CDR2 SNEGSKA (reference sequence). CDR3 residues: CSVSVGVTDTQYF. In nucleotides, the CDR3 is TGCAGTGTTTCGGTCGGAGTAACAGATACGCAGTATTTT.

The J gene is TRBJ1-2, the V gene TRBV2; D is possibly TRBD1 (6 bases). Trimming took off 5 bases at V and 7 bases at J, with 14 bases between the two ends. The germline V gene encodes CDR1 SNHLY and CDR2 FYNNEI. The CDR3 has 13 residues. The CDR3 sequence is CASSPRGLVGYTF. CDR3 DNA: TGTGCCAGCAGTCCCAGGGGCTTGGTTGGCTACACCTTC.

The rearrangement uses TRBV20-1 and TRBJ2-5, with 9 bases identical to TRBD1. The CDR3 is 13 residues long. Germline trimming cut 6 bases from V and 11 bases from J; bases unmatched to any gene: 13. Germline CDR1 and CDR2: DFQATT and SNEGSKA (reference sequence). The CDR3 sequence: CSATGTGNNAQYF. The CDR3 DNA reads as TGCAGTGCCACAGGGACAGGGAATAACGCGCAGTACTTC.

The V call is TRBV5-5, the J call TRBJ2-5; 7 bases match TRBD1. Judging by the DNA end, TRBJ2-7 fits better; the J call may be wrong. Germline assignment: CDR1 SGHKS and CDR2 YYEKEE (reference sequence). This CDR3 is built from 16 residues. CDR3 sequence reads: CASNVLRDRNPCEQYF. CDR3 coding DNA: TGTGCCAGCAACGTCCTCAGGGACAGAAACCCCTGCGAGCAGTACTTC.

The CDR3 bases are TGTGCCAGCAGCCCTAGAGTGGGGGCTGAAGCTTTCTTT. Translation gives CASSPRVGAEAFF. The rearrangement joins TRBV5-6 to TRBJ1-1; the D gene is possibly TRBD1 (5 bases). The germline gives CDR1 SGHDT, CDR2 YYEEEE. V was trimmed by 4 bases and J by 6 bases, leaving 13 bases between them. The CDR3 runs to 13 residues.

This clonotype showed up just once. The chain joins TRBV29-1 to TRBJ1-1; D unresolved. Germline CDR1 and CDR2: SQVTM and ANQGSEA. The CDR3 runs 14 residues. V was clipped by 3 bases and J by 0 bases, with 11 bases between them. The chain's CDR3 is CSVDAVDLNTEAFF. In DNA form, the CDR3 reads TGCAGCGTTGACGCGGTGGACCTGAACACTGAAGCTTTCTTT.